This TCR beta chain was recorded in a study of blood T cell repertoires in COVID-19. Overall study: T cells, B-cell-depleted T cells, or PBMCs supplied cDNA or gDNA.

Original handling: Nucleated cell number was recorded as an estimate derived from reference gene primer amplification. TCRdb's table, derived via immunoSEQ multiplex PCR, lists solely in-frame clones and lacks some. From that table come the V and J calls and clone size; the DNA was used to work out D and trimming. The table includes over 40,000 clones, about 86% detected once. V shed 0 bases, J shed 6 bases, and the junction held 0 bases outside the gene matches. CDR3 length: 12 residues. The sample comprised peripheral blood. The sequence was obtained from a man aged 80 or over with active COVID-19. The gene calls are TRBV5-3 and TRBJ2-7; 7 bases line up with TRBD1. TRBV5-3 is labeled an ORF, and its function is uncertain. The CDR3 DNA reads TGTGCCAGAAGCTTGGGACAGGGCGAGCAGTACTTC. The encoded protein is CARSLGQGEQYF.